This T cell receptor (beta chain) is drawn from a study of vaccination and CD4 T cells after COVID-19. Overall study: For post-vaccine samples, collection took place a median approximately 78 days after dose two, ranging from 14 to 241. General study points: The rise in median SARS-CoV-2-reactive clonotypes, from approximately 23 to 38, was not significant.

The Oncomine TCR Beta short-read assay sequenced DNA from cultured CD4+ T cells. TCRdb fed the PCR reads into MiXCR, producing one record per CDR3 protein. The table lists 4,000 or so distinct CDR3 sequences, roughly 65% of them singletons, with 30% to 40% in the top ten. The V segment lost 8 bases and the J segment 1 base; nucleotides outside the gene matches: 3. There are 15 residues in the CDR3. Germline values: CDR1 MNHNS, CDR2 SASEGT. The treatment denotes: approximately 11-day PBMC culture with coronavirus spike peptide pools or control peptides (ViraFEST assay). CD4+ T cells of the unexposed donor were collected before the COVID-19 pandemic (2011-2018). ViraFEST grew antigen-specific T cells using peptide pools, then sequenced TCRs. Concerning this clonotype: Antigen: not known.

The rearrangement uses TRBV6-1 and TRBJ1-6; 9 bases are a match to TRBD1. Material: CD4+ T cells from blood, cultured in vitro. This receptor was identified in a human donor in good health. This chain's CDR3 is CASRDRASYNSPLHF. The DNA for the CDR3 is TGTGCCAGCCGGGACAGGGCGTCCTATAATTCACCCCTCCACTTT.